This passage covers 29 T cell receptor beta chains from one sample sequenced in a study of T cell clusters in autoimmune cytopenias. Some 38,000 genome equivalents of blood DNA were amplified for TRB. TRB rearrangements were amplified by touch-down multiplex PCR with mixed TRB-A/B primers. Using the multiplex PCR reads, TCRdb records one entry per CDR3 protein without DNA. The sample table sets out 2,800 or so distinct CDR3 sequences. The specimen was peripheral blood. All receptors derive from a human donor with an autoimmune cytopenia or autoimmune hepatitis (not recorded which).

According to its frequency, this clonotype is medium-sized (0.01 to 0.1%). The chain combines TRBV5-1 with TRBJ1-2; TCRdb outputs TRBD1, but without DNA this stays unchecked. Germline assignment: CDR1 SGHRS and CDR2 YFSETQ. This CDR3 spans 14 amino acids. The CDR3 loop reads CASSLGAGDYGYTF.

By frequency, this clonotype registers medium-sized. The V gene is TRBV13, the J gene TRBJ2-1; the TRBD2 assignment by TCRdb is unverifiable without DNA. This CDR3 contains 16 residues. CDR1 and CDR2 from the germline V gene are PRHDT and FYEKMQ (reference sequence). The CDR3 spells CASSLVSGGAHNEQFF.

This clonotype registers medium-sized by frequency. V gene TRBV30 combines with J gene TRBJ2-1. This CDR3 has 15 residues. CDR1 GTSNPN and CDR2 SVGIG come from the germline V gene (reference sequence). CDR3: CAWSVQNGRYNEQFF.

V gene TRBV9 combines with J gene TRBJ2-5; TCRdb selects TRBD1, and the lack of DNA leaves this call unchecked. Germline CDR1 is SGDLS and CDR2 is YYNGEE. The CDR3 covers 13 residues. CDR3 amino acids: CASSVRGGETQYF.

This clonotype is medium-sized by frequency. The chain uses TRBV4-3 and TRBJ2-3; checking the TCRdb D call of TRBD1 is not possible without DNA. Germline lookup yields CDR1 LGHNA and CDR2 YSLEER. The CDR3 consists of 17 residues. The CDR3 loop is CASSQAQRAGGSDTQYF.

According to its frequency, this clonotype is medium-sized. V usage is TRBV15 and J usage is TRBJ2-5; TCRdb selects TRBD1, and the lack of DNA leaves this call unchecked. This CDR3 is 15 amino acids long. CDR1 is LNHNV and CDR2 is YYDKDF in the germline V gene (reference sequence). The CDR3 loop reads CATSRDGARKETQYF. The full variable domain, in which reference TRBV15 and TRBJ2-5 provide the parts outside the CDR3, is DAMVIQNPRYQVTQFGKPVTLSCSQTLNHNVMYWYQQKSSQAPKLLFHYYDKDFNNEADTPDNFQSRRPNTSFCFLDIRSPGLGDTAMYLCATSRDGARKETQYFGPGTRLLVL.

This clonotype is medium-sized by frequency. V usage is TRBV5-5 and J usage is TRBJ1-3; the TRBD1 assignment by TCRdb is unverifiable without DNA. Germline V gene sequence: CDR1 SGHKS, CDR2 YYEKEE (reference sequence). The CDR3 has 18 amino acids. CDR3 protein: CASSLDGVGTGAGNTIYF. Full variable domain (rest looked up from reference TRBV5-5 and TRBJ1-3): DAGVTQSPTHLIKTRGQQVTLRCSPISGHKSVSWYQQVLGQGPQFIFQYYEKEERGRGNFPDRFSARQFPNYSSELNVNALLLGDSALYLCASSLDGVGTGAGNTIYFGEGSWLTVV.

This rearrangement joins TRBV5-6 to TRBJ2-4; as DNA is missing, the TRBD1 call by TCRdb cannot be tested. The germline CDR1 and CDR2 sequences are SGHDT and YYEEEE. The length of the CDR3 is 14 residues. CDR3 protein: CASSWAGERDIQYF.

This clonotype ranks as medium-sized (0.01 to 0.1%) in terms of frequency. The chain couples TRBV6-6 to TRBJ1-4. From germline, CDR1 is MNHNY and CDR2 SVGAGI (reference sequence). This CDR3 has 14 residues. This CDR3 reads CASSYIGLNEKLFF.

Measured by frequency, this clonotype is medium-sized (0.01 to 0.1%). This sequence joins TRBV20-1 and TRBJ1-4. The CDR3 is 15 residues long. The germline gives CDR1 DFQATT, CDR2 SNEGSKA (reference sequence). This CDR3 reads CSALRTVATNEKLFF.

The rearrangement links TRBV20-1 to TRBJ2-7; the D call of TRBD1 rests on TCRdb alone, since no DNA is present to check it. From germline, CDR1 is DFQATT and CDR2 SNEGSKA (reference sequence). The CDR3 sequence is 16 residues long. CDR3 loop: CSARERPGHTYNEQYF.

This clonotype registers medium-sized by frequency. V is TRBV5-6 and J is TRBJ2-2. The CDR3 is made up of 16 amino acids. CDR1 and CDR2 from the germline V gene are SGHDT and YYEEEE. The CDR3 is CASSRKTGLETGELFF.

According to its frequency, this clonotype is medium-sized. The chain combines TRBV20-1 with TRBJ2-2; TCRdb selects TRBD1, and the lack of DNA leaves this call unchecked. The CDR3 contains 14 residues. Germline V CDR1 and CDR2: DFQATT, SNEGSKA (reference sequence). The CDR3: CSANTNRVGGELFF.

According to its frequency, this clonotype is medium-sized (0.01 to 0.1%). This sequence joins TRBV27 and TRBJ1-1; lacking DNA, the TRBD1 call made by TCRdb goes unchecked. The CDR3 is 13 amino acids. Per germline, CDR1 MNHEY and CDR2 SMNVEV (reference sequence). This chain's CDR3 is CASSSYDRIEAFF.

This clonotype is identified as medium-sized (0.01 to 0.1%) from frequency. The chain's CDR3 is CASSNWNYGYTF. The J gene is TRBJ1-2, the V gene TRBV6-1. Germline CDR1 is MNHNS and CDR2 is SASEGT. This CDR3 has 12 residues.

The chain recombines TRBV6-2 or TRBV6-3 with TRBJ1-2. The germline gives CDR1 MNHEY, CDR2 SVGEGT. This CDR3 is built from 13 residues. This CDR3 is CASTTRPKTGYTF.

The chain has TRBV7-9 and TRBJ1-4; TCRdb's D call, TRBD1, is unchecked because there is no DNA. CDR1 is SEHNR and CDR2 is FQNEAQ in the germline V gene (reference sequence). This CDR3 has 15 amino acids. The CDR3 sequence: CASSSPTAINEKLFF.

The chain uses TRBV4-1 and TRBJ1-4. Looked up from germline, CDR1 is MGHRA and CDR2 is YSYEKL. This CDR3 contains 15 residues. The chain's CDR3 is CASSLRHSDSEKLFF.

This clonotype is classed as medium-sized by frequency. This sequence joins TRBV7-9 and TRBJ2-7; TCRdb's D call of TRBD1 is untestable without DNA. Germline V gives CDR1 SEHNR, CDR2 FQNEAQ (reference sequence). This CDR3 comprises 12 residues. The CDR3 loop reads CASAPSRNEQYF. The full variable domain, completed using reference TRBV7-9 and TRBJ2-7, is DTGVSQNPRHKITKRGQNVTFRCDPISEHNRLYWYRQTLGQGPEFLTYFQNEAQLEKSRLLSDRFSAERPKGSFSTLEIQRTEQGDSAMYLCASAPSRNEQYFGPGTRLTVT.

Frequency places this clonotype as medium-sized. The V gene is TRBV13, the J gene TRBJ2-6. The CDR3 is made up of 16 amino acids. Per germline, CDR1 PRHDT and CDR2 FYEKMQ (reference sequence). The CDR3 sequence: CASSFPDSSGANVLTF.

This chain connects TRBV7-2 to TRBJ2-3; TCRdb proposes TRBD2, but this gene call is untestable without DNA. This CDR3 contains 13 residues. Germline V gene data show CDR1 as SGHTA and CDR2 as FQGNSA. This chain's CDR3 is CASSHSGPEGQYF. The variable domain in full, with the rest retrieved from reference TRBV7-2 and TRBJ2-3, is GAGVSQSPSNKVTEKGKDVELRCDPISGHTALYWYRQSLGQGLEFLIYFQGNSAPDKSGLPSDRFSAERTGGSVSTLTIQRTQQEDSAVYLCASSHSGPEGQYFGPGTRLTVL.

This clonotype ranks as medium-sized in terms of frequency. The CDR3 loop reads CAVGLRPPGNTIYF. This sequence joins TRBV15 and TRBJ1-3; TCRdb outputs TRBD1, but without DNA this stays unchecked. This CDR3 contains 14 residues. CDR1 and CDR2 from the germline V gene are LNHNV and YYDKDF (reference sequence).

The chain joins TRBV28 to TRBJ2-5; there is no DNA to check the TCRdb D call of TRBD2. CDR1 and CDR2 from the germline V gene are MDHEN and SYDVKM. CDR3 length: 12 residues. The CDR3 protein is CASSSTSVKENF.

This clonotype is classed as medium-sized by frequency. J is TRBJ2-7 and V is TRBV6-1; no DNA is available, so the TRBD1 call from TCRdb remains unchecked. The CDR3 spans 15 residues. Germline V gene lookup returns CDR1 MNHNS and CDR2 SASEGT. The CDR3 spells CASSEAGTGGYEQYF.

The chain links TRBV7-2 to TRBJ2-3. The CDR3 has 13 amino acids. Germline CDR1 is SGHTA and CDR2 is FQGNSA. CDR3 loop: CASSFSTTDTQYF. Filled out from reference TRBV7-2 and TRBJ2-3, the complete variable domain reads GAGVSQSPSNKVTEKGKDVELRCDPISGHTALYWYRQSLGQGLEFLIYFQGNSAPDKSGLPSDRFSAERTGGSVSTLTIQRTQQEDSAVYLCASSFSTTDTQYFGPGTRLTVL.

This clonotype is labeled medium-sized based on frequency. The V gene is TRBV6-2 or TRBV6-3, the J gene TRBJ2-3; with no DNA, the TCRdb D assignment of TRBD1 cannot be verified. CDR1 is MNHEY, CDR2 SVGEGT, per germline. This CDR3 has 17 residues. CDR3 amino acids: CASSLSRPGRGKDTQYF.

This clonotype is deemed medium-sized by its frequency. The chain is built from TRBV19 and TRBJ2-7; TCRdb's D call, TRBD2, is unchecked because there is no DNA. The CDR3 spans 15 residues. Germline V gene sequence: CDR1 LNHDA, CDR2 SQIVND (reference sequence). CDR3: CASSPLAGGTYEQYF. Based on the CDR3 plus reference TRBV19 and TRBJ2-7, the full variable domain is DGGITQSPKYLFRKEGQNVTLSCEQNLNHDAMYWYRQDPGQGLRLIYYSQIVNDFQKGDIAEGYSVSREKKESFPLTVTSAQKNPTAFYLCASSPLAGGTYEQYFGPGTRLTVT.

This clonotype is labeled medium-sized (0.01 to 0.1%) based on frequency. The V and J genes are TRBV19 and TRBJ1-3; there is no DNA to check the TCRdb D call of TRBD1. CDR3 size: 14 residues. In germline, CDR1 is LNHDA, CDR2 SQIVND (reference sequence). CDR3: CASIQGASGNTIYF.

This clonotype registers medium-sized by frequency. The chain joins TRBV5-6 to TRBJ1-1. There are 12 residues in the CDR3. Looked up from germline, CDR1 is SGHDT and CDR2 is YYEEEE. The chain's CDR3 is CASSSQNTEAFF.